This TCR beta chain was identified in a study of siplizumab effects on memory and regulatory T cells. The CDR3 has 15 residues. Trimming pared 1 base from V and 0 bases from J, leaving 7 bases between. Germline V gene sequence: CDR1 MNHEY, CDR2 SVGAGI. Repertoires were generated with immunoSEQ multiplex PCR, while TCRdb's copy carries only in-frame clones and drops some. The sample carries about 110,000 clones, just over 90% recorded once. V is TRBV6-5 and J is TRBJ1-3, with a tentative D call TRBD1 (5 bases). The sequenced sample consisted of Tregs sorted from blood. The clonotype originates from a human donor in good health. CDR3 nucleotides: TGTGCCAGCAGTTACTGGGGGGGCTCTGGAAACACCATATATTTT. Its translation is CASSYWGGSGNTIYF.